Listed below are T cell receptor beta chains from one sample, sequenced in a study of PD-1 blockade in classical Hodgkin lymphoma. Profiled with immunoSEQ multiplex PCR; TCRdb holds only in-frame clones, not every one. Here the sample spans about 25,000 clones, under 90% being singletons. Sequencing used peripheral blood mononuclear cells (PBMCs), obtained before the second cycle of nivolumab. These receptors were taken from a human donor with classical Hodgkin lymphoma. CDR3s include the opening cysteine and the closing phenylalanine or tryptophan. D genes are given only for firm matches. The size entry is marked missing in some rows and otherwise reads once, few, many or a size class.

D	V	size	J	DNA	CDR3
NA	TRBV2	NA	TRBJ2-3	TGTGCCAGCAAGAGACAGACTGCTAGCACAGATACGCAGTATTTT	CASKRQTASTDTQYF
NA	TRBV5-1	once	TRBJ2-7	TGCGCCAGCAGGGAAATGGGGGCAACCTCCTACGAGCAGTACTTC	CASREMGATSYEQYF
NA	TRBV23-1	NA	TRBJ2-1	TGCGCCAGCAGTCCTATGGGAGTAATGAGAAATGAGCAGTTCTTC	CASSPMGVMRNEQFF
TRBD1	TRBV27	NA	TRBJ2-7	TGTGCCAGCAGTTTATCCGGGGACAGGGAACGCGAGCAGTACTTC	CASSLSGDREREQYF
NA	TRBV27	NA	TRBJ1-1	TGTGCCAGCAGCCCCGGACGGGGGTCGAACACTGAAGCTTTCTTT	CASSPGRGSNTEAFF
NA	TRBV11-2	NA	TRBJ2-3	TGTGCCAGCAGCCCGAAGGAGCCCCCAAGGGATACGCAGTATTTT	CASSPKEPPRDTQYF
TRBD1	TRBV7-2	NA	TRBJ2-1	TGTGCCAGCAGCCAGACAGGGGTATCGGTCGATGAGCAGTTCTTC	CASSQTGVSVDEQFF
NA	TRBV11-2	NA	TRBJ2-7	TGTGCCAGCACCTTCGCTATCTCCTACGAGCAGTACTTC	CASTFAISYEQYF
NA	TRBV14	NA	TRBJ2-7	TGTGCCAGCAGCCAGGTGATAGGGGCTAGCGAGTACTTC	CASSQVIGASEYF
NA	TRBV5-1	NA	TRBJ2-3	TGCGCCAGCAGCGCGCAAACAGGAATTTCTAGCACAGATACGCAGTATTTT	CASSAQTGISSTDTQYF
NA	TRBV6-6	NA	TRBJ2-7	TGTGCCAGCAACCCAGTCAGAGGGGGGCCATACGAGCAGTACTTC	CASNPVRGGPYEQYF
NA	TRBV4-1	NA	TRBJ1-3	TGCGCCAGCAGCCCGTCGGGTGGAAACACCATATATTTT	CASSPSGGNTIYF
TRBD1	TRBV27	NA	TRBJ1-1	TGTGCCAGCAGTCTGAACAGGGGCGGCACTGAAGCTTTCTTT	CASSLNRGGTEAFF
TRBD2	TRBV4-1	NA	TRBJ2-7	TGCGCCAGCAGCCAAGGTAGCGGGAGAACGATGTACGAGCAGTACTTC	CASSQGSGRTMYEQYF
TRBD2	TRBV5-1	NA	TRBJ2-1	TGCGCCAGCAGCTTGTTTTTCACTAGCGGGTCGGCTGAGCAGTTCTTC	CASSLFFTSGSAEQFF
TRBD1	TRBV5-4	NA	TRBJ1-1	TGTGCCAGCAGCGGACAGGGGGTAGTAGACACTGAAGCTTTCTTT	CASSGQGVVDTEAFF
NA	TRBV7-9	medium-sized	TRBJ1-6	TGTGCCAGCAGCTACCGACAGACGAATAATTCACCCCTCCACTTT	CASSYRQTNNSPLHF
NA	TRBV19	NA	TRBJ2-3	TGTGCCAGCAATGAGGGGCGCACAGATACGCAGTATTTT	CASNEGRTDTQYF
NA	TRBV6-6	NA	TRBJ2-7	TGTGCCAGCAGTTACCTCGGGGGTAGGGCCTACGAGCAGTACTTC	CASSYLGGRAYEQYF
NA	TRBV15	NA	TRBJ1-1	TGTGCCACCAGCAGTGGGGTGGACAGCCTAACTGAAGCTTTCTTT	CATSSGVDSLTEAFF